A single T cell receptor beta chain is shown here with its context. Its antigen is currently unknown. This entry is derived from a study of siplizumab effects on memory and regulatory T cells. General study results and limits: Whether the proliferating Tregs (from siplizumab cultures) were suppressive was not confirmed.

Germline CDR1 SGHRS, CDR2 YFSETQ. The CDR3 runs to 17 residues. V lost 1 base and J lost 1, with 17 bases in between. The assay covered some 100,000 TCR templates per sample. Method: immunoSEQ multiplex PCR; TCRdb's copy keeps in-frame clones and lacks some. In the table there are about 94,000 clones, about 93% of which are singletons. Sequences were obtained from non-Treg CD4+ T cells sorted from blood. The rearrangement joins TRBV5-1 to TRBJ1-1; a weak D match, TRBD1 (6 bases). This clonotype was obtained from a human donor in good health. The CDR3 DNA reads as TGCGCCAGCAGCTTGATGTACCAGGGGAGAGGGAACACTGAAGCTTTCTTT. Its translation: CASSLMYQGRGNTEAFF.